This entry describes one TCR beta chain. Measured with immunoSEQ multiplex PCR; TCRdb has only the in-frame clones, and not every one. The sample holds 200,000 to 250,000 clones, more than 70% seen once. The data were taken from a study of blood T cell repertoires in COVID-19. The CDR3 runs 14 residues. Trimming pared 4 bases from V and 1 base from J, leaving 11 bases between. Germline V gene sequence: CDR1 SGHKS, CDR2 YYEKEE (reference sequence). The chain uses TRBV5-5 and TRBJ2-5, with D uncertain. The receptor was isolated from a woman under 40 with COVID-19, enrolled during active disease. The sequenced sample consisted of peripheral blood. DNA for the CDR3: TGTGCCAGCAGCCAATATCAGTTCCAAGAGACCCAGTACTTC. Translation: CASSQYQFQETQYF. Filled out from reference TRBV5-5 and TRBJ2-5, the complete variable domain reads DAGVTQSPTHLIKTRGQQVTLRCSPISGHKSVSWYQQVLGQGPQFIFQYYEKEERGRGNFPDRFSARQFPNYSSELNVNALLLGDSALYLCASSQYQFQETQYFGPGTRLLVL.